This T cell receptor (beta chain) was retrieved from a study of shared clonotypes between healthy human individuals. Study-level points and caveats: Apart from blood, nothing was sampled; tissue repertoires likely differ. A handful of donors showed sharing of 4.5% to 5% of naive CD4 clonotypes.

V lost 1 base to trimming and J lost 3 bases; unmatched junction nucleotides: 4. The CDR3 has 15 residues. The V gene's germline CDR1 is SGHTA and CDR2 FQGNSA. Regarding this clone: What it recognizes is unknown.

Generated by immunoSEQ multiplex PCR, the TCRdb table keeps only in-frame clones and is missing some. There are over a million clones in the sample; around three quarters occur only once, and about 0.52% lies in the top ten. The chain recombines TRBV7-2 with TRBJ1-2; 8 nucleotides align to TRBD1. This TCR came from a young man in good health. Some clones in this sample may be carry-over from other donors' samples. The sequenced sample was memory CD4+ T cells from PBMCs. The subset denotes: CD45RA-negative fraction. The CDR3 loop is CASSLDYRGDYGYTF. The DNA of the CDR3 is TGTGCCAGCAGCTTAGACTACAGGGGGGACTATGGCTACACCTTC. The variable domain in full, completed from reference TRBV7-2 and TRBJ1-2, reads GAGVSQSPSNKVTEKGKDVELRCDPISGHTALYWYRQSLGQGLEFLIYFQGNSAPDKSGLPSDRFSAERTGGSVSTLTIQRTQQEDSAVYLCASSLDYRGDYGYTFGSGTRLTVV.